These 30 T cell receptor beta chains came from one sample sequenced in a study of T cell responses to AZD1222 COVID-19 vaccine. Assay: immunoSEQ multiplex PCR; the TCRdb copy retains only in-frame clones and omits some. Here the sample spans under 95,000 clones, approximately 88% being singletons. The sequences come from peripheral blood, collected on day 0 of AZD1222 vaccination. These receptors were obtained from an adult in good health.

The chain joins TRBV19 to TRBJ1-5; TRBD1 might be the D (5 bases). Trimming took off 5 bases at V and 0 bases at J, with 11 bases between the two ends. CDR3 size: 15 residues. CDR1 is LNHDA, CDR2 SQIVND, per germline (reference sequence). The CDR3 protein is CASSDGHHSNQPQHF. The CDR3 DNA sequence: TGTGCCAGTAGTGACGGACACCATAGCAATCAGCCCCAGCATTTT.

The gene calls are TRBV3-1 (or the pseudogene TRBV3-2) and TRBJ1-2; 11 positions match TRBD1. The CDR3 sequence is 12 residues long. V dropped 8 bases and J dropped 7; count of bases not matched to a gene: 3. Germline V gene data show CDR1 as LGHDT and CDR2 as YNNKEL (reference sequence). CDR3 sequence reads: CASGGTGGGYTF. CDR3 DNA: TGTGCCAGCGGCGGGACAGGGGGTGGCTACACCTTC.

V gene TRBV29-1 combines with J gene TRBJ1-2; TRBD1 matches 7 bases. Losses at the gene ends were 7 bases for V and 2 bases for J; bases not matched to a gene: 4. Per germline, CDR1 SQVTM and CDR2 ANQGSEA. CDR3 size: 12 residues. CDR3 DNA: TGCAGCGCCGGACAGGTGAACTATGGCTACACCTTC. It yields the protein CSAGQVNYGYTF.

This chain joins TRBV7-9 and TRBJ1-2; D is possibly TRBD1 (5 bases). Germline V gene sequence: CDR1 SEHNR, CDR2 FQNEAQ (reference sequence). The CDR3 is made up of 13 amino acids. Trimming took 4 bases from V and 8 from J, leaving 14 bases between them. The CDR3 nucleotides are TGTGCCAGCAGCTCCGCCCGGGACGTCGGCTACACCTTC. As protein: CASSSARDVGYTF. Drawing the rest from reference TRBV7-9 and TRBJ1-2, the complete variable domain is DTGVSQNPRHKITKRGQNVTFRCDPISEHNRLYWYRQTLGQGPEFLTYFQNEAQLEKSRLLSDRFSAERPKGSFSTLEIQRTEQGDSAMYLCASSSARDVGYTFGSGTRLTVV.

This chain uses TRBV6-5 with TRBJ2-3; no firm D call. This CDR3 has 12 residues. Germline loops: CDR1 MNHEY, CDR2 SVGAGI. Trimming pared 6 bases from V and 5 bases from J, leaving 9 bases between. In DNA form, the CDR3 reads TGTGCCAGCAGGGCGACCCTAGATACGCAGTATTTT. It codes for CASRATLDTQYF.

This sequence joins TRBV7-9 and TRBJ1-1; D is unresolved. Germline CDR1 SEHNR, CDR2 FQNEAQ (reference sequence). With 3 bases removed from V and 7 bases from J, the gap between germline ends came to 3 bases. The CDR3 extends over 10 amino acids. The CDR3 here is CASSLYEAFF. DNA for the CDR3: TGTGCCAGCAGCTTGTATGAAGCTTTCTTT.

This chain links TRBV15 with TRBJ2-7; D is unresolved. The CDR3 is made up of 13 amino acids. Per the germline V gene, CDR1 is LNHNV and CDR2 is YYDKDF (reference sequence). V shed 0 bases and J shed 4 bases, with 7 bases lying between them. The CDR3 sequence is CATSRDLPYEQYF. For the CDR3, the DNA is TGTGCCACCAGCAGAGATCTCCCTTACGAGCAGTACTTC.

The chain recombines TRBV11-2 with TRBJ1-3, with D unclear. Germline V gene sequence: CDR1 SGHAT, CDR2 FQNNGV. V gave up 5 bases and J gave up 0 bases, with 14 bases separating them. The CDR3 runs 16 residues. Here the CDR3 reads CASSTLQGPSGNTIYF. The CDR3 DNA sequence: TGTGCCAGCAGCACCCTACAAGGCCCCTCTGGAAACACCATATATTTT. The whole variable domain, remainder taken from reference TRBV11-2 and TRBJ1-3, is EAGVAQSPRYKIIEKRQSVAFWCNPISGHATLYWYQQILGQGPKLLIQFQNNGVVDDSQLPKDRFSAERLKGVDSTLKIQPAKLEDSAVYLCASSTLQGPSGNTIYFGEGSWLTVV.

The CDR3, as DNA: TGCGCCAGCAGCCCGGACTGGAACACCGGGGAGCTGTTTTTT. Its protein product is CASSPDWNTGELFF. The J gene is TRBJ2-2, the V gene TRBV5-1, with a tentative D call TRBD2 (5 bases). The germline CDR1 and CDR2 sequences are SGHRS and YFSETQ. V was shortened by 4 bases and J by 1 base, with 8 bases between the two germline ends. This CDR3 is built from 14 residues.

The chain is built from TRBV5-4 and TRBJ2-2, with a tentative D call TRBD1 (5 bases). The CDR3 has 16 residues. Germline V gives CDR1 SGHNT, CDR2 YYREEE (reference sequence). V dropped 1 base and J dropped 4 bases, with 14 bases sitting between them. CDR3 coding DNA: TGTGCCAGCAGCTTGTATGGGGCCCCAATCACCGGGGAGCTGTTTTTT. This codes for CASSLYGAPITGELFF.

The chain couples TRBV11-2 to TRBJ2-2; D is uncertain. Trimming removed 1 base from V and 6 bases from J, with 9 bases in between. Germline V lookup: CDR1 SGHAT, CDR2 FQNNGV. The CDR3 runs to 14 residues. CDR3 region: CASSLVANSGELFF. CDR3 sequence (DNA): TGTGCCAGCAGCTTAGTGGCCAACTCCGGGGAGCTGTTTTTT. The whole variable domain, remainder taken from reference TRBV11-2 and TRBJ2-2, is EAGVAQSPRYKIIEKRQSVAFWCNPISGHATLYWYQQILGQGPKLLIQFQNNGVVDDSQLPKDRFSAERLKGVDSTLKIQPAKLEDSAVYLCASSLVANSGELFFGEGSRLTVL.

The J gene is TRBJ1-2, the V gene TRBV18; D is unresolved. V shed 2 bases and J shed 7 bases, with 11 bases lying between them. The CDR3 totals 13 residues. Germline V gives CDR1 KGHSH, CDR2 LQKENI. CDR3 amino acids: CASSPGFSGGYTF. In DNA, the CDR3 is TGTGCCAGCTCACCAGGGTTTAGTGGTGGCTACACCTTC.

V gene TRBV5-1 combines with J gene TRBJ1-2; possible D gene TRBD1, 5 bases. The CDR3 runs 14 residues. Germline V lookup: CDR1 SGHRS, CDR2 YFSETQ. Trimming took 0 bases from V and 7 from J, leaving 13 bases between them. The CDR3 loop is CASSLAEGVGGYTF. The CDR3 DNA sequence: TGCGCCAGCAGCTTGGCCGAAGGGGTAGGTGGCTACACCTTC.

This chain connects TRBV18 to TRBJ1-2; TRBD1 matches at 10 bases. Germline assignment: CDR1 KGHSH and CDR2 LQKENI. The CDR3 has 14 amino acids. Trimming at V came to 4 bases and at J to 2 bases, leaving 1 base not matched to a gene. The chain's CDR3 is CASSQTGGNYGYTF. The CDR3 DNA is TGTGCCAGCTCACAGACAGGGGGCAACTATGGCTACACCTTC.

The chain carries TRBV19 and TRBJ1-1; 8 bases match TRBD1. This CDR3 is 14 amino acids long. Germline CDR1 LNHDA, CDR2 SQIVND (reference sequence). V gave up 3 bases and J gave up 6 bases; unmatched junction bases: 6. Written as DNA, the CDR3 is TGTGCCAGTAGTATGGCTCAGGGGGCCTCTGAAGCTTTCTTT. Translation: CASSMAQGASEAFF.

In its sample, this clone was seen a few times. The chain is built from TRBV7-8 and TRBJ1-5; D unresolved. The germline CDR1 and CDR2 sequences are SGHVS and FQNEAQ. The CDR3 runs to 16 residues. The germline V and J ends were trimmed by 5 bases and 0 bases, with 14 bases remaining between them. CDR3 sequence: CASSPLGRNSNQPQHF. DNA for the CDR3: TGTGCCAGCAGCCCATTAGGCCGGAATAGCAATCAGCCCCAGCATTTT.

The rearrangement links TRBV4-2 to TRBJ2-7; 7 nucleotides agree with TRBD1. The CDR3 is made up of 15 amino acids. Germline CDR1 reads LGHNA; CDR2 reads YNFKEQ. Trimming cost V 3 bases and J 0 bases; bases outside gene matches: 5. The CDR3 loop is CASSQIRTGSYEQYF. The CDR3 nucleotides are TGTGCCAGCAGCCAGATTAGGACAGGCTCCTACGAGCAGTACTTC.

The chain couples TRBV13 to TRBJ2-6, with 9 bases lining up with TRBD2. The CDR3 loop spans 18 amino acids. V shed 1 base, J shed 0 bases, and the junction held 4 bases outside the gene matches. Germline V gene sequence: CDR1 PRHDT, CDR2 FYEKMQ (reference sequence). The CDR3 coding sequence is TGTGCCAGCAGCTTAGTGAGTAGCGGGAGCTCTGGGGCCAACGTCCTGACTTTC. It is translated as CASSLVSSGSSGANVLTF.

The chain couples TRBV3-1 (or the pseudogene TRBV3-2) to TRBJ2-1; 13 bases are a match to TRBD2. V shed 4 bases, J shed 0 bases, and the junction held 15 bases outside the gene matches. The CDR3 extends over 21 amino acids. Germline CDR1 LGHDT, CDR2 YNNKEL (reference sequence). The CDR3 DNA is TGTGCCAGCAGCCTACCCCGGAGACTAGCGGGAGGCCGTAGCTCCTACAATGAGCAGTTCTTC. It specifies CASSLPRRLAGGRSSYNEQFF.

The genes are TRBV2 and TRBJ2-7, with D tentatively TRBD1 (5 bases). V was pared by 3 bases and J by 1 base, with 16 bases between. The CDR3 is made up of 16 amino acids. From germline, CDR1 is SNHLY and CDR2 FYNNEI. CDR3 sequence reads: CASSEVRALLSYEQYF. The CDR3 DNA is TGTGCCAGCAGTGAGGTCAGGGCCCTACTTTCCTACGAGCAGTACTTC.

For this clone: The same CDR3 also results from other DNA sequences found in this sample. This chain uses TRBV3-1 (or the pseudogene TRBV3-2) with TRBJ2-7; tentatively, D is TRBD1 (5 bases). This CDR3 is 13 amino acids long. Trimming took off 4 bases at V and 4 bases at J, with 11 bases between the two ends. Germline V gene sequence: CDR1 LGHDT, CDR2 YNNKEL (reference sequence). The CDR3 DNA sequence: TGTGCCAGCAGCCCTGAGTCAGGGTACGAGCAGTACTTC. Protein product: CASSPESGYEQYF.

The chain carries TRBV24-1 and TRBJ2-1; TRBD2 matches 10 bases. The ends lost 7 bases at V and 1 base at J; junction bases unmatched: 3. The CDR3 length is 15 residues. Germline lookup yields CDR1 KGHDR and CDR2 SFDVKD. The CDR3 bases are TGTGCCACCAGGGGAGCGGGAGGGTCCTACAATGAGCAGTTCTTC. This gives the protein CATRGAGGSYNEQFF.

The DNA for the CDR3 is TGTGCCAGCTCACCAGCACAGGGACAGGGGAACACTGAAGCTTTCTTT. It yields the protein CASSPAQGQGNTEAFF. This chain connects TRBV18 to TRBJ1-1; the match to TRBD1 covers 9 bases. The CDR3 is made up of 16 amino acids. Trimming removed 2 bases from V and 1 base from J; junction bases left unmatched: 5. In germline, CDR1 is KGHSH, CDR2 LQKENI.

This clone was recorded a few times. This chain connects TRBV5-5 to TRBJ2-2, with a possible D match to TRBD2 (7 bases). This CDR3 comprises 18 residues. V was pared by 1 base and J by 8 bases, with 24 bases between. Per germline, CDR1 SGHKS and CDR2 YYEKEE (reference sequence). The CDR3 sequence is CASSLRAGDTRGGGELFF. CDR3 nucleotides: TGTGCCAGCAGCTTGAGGGCGGGGGATACCAGGGGAGGAGGGGAGCTGTTTTTT.

This sequence joins TRBV5-1 and TRBJ1-1; 9 nucleotides match TRBD1. The V gene end was trimmed by 4 bases and the J gene end by 3 bases; junction bases not matched to a gene: 16. Germline lookup yields CDR1 SGHRS and CDR2 YFSETQ. The CDR3 has 18 residues. The CDR3 nucleotides are TGCGCCAGCAGCAAAGATAGACAGGGGGGATTTAGGGACACTGAAGCTTTCTTT. This encodes CASSKDRQGGFRDTEAFF.

This chain uses TRBV5-6 with TRBJ1-2, with D unclear. CDR3 size: 13 residues. Between the trimmed V and J ends, which lost 3 bases and 3 bases, there was a span of 9 bases. Per the germline V gene, CDR1 is SGHDT and CDR2 is YYEEEE. As DNA, the CDR3 is TGTGCCAGCAGCTCCTGGGCTCACTATGGCTACACCTTC. Translated, it gives CASSSWAHYGYTF.

The chain links TRBV3-1 (or the pseudogene TRBV3-2) to TRBJ2-5; 8 positions agree with TRBD1. Germline CDR1 and CDR2: LGHDT and YNNKEL (reference sequence). This CDR3 has 16 amino acids. The V segment lost 3 bases and the J segment 5 bases; nucleotides outside the gene matches: 11. CDR3 loop: CASSHGVRDRRETQYF. In nucleotides, the CDR3 is TGTGCCAGCAGCCACGGGGTCCGGGACAGGAGGGAGACCCAGTACTTC.

The chain uses TRBV6-5 and TRBJ1-1, with 10 bases that match TRBD1. Per germline, CDR1 MNHEY and CDR2 SVGAGI. CDR3 size: 14 residues. V gave up 2 bases and J gave up 4 bases; unmatched junction bases: 1. CDR3 protein: CASSYRTGGTEAFF. CDR3 in DNA: TGTGCCAGCAGTTACCGGACAGGGGGCACTGAAGCTTTCTTT.

The V and J genes are TRBV28 and TRBJ2-5; D is perhaps TRBD1 or TRBD2 (5 bases each). Germline lookup yields CDR1 MDHEN and CDR2 SYDVKM. There are 14 residues in the CDR3. V gave up 3 bases and J gave up 1 base, with 9 bases separating them. In nucleotides, the CDR3 is TGTGCCAGCAGTTTTGTGGGGGTCCAAGAGACCCAGTACTTC. It is translated as CASSFVGVQETQYF.

The chain is built from TRBV19 and TRBJ2-1; D gene ambiguous. Deletions cut 1 base from V and 5 bases from J, with 12 bases between. The CDR3 has 15 amino acids. Per germline, CDR1 LNHDA and CDR2 SQIVND (reference sequence). The CDR3 DNA reads TGTGCCAGTAGTATAGTCCTCCTCACTAACAATGAGCAGTTCTTC. This codes for CASSIVLLTNNEQFF.